Described below is a single T cell receptor beta chain sequence and its context. Antigen: not known. Assay used: immunoSEQ multiplex PCR; TCRdb lists only in-frame clones, some missing. The table has around 130,000 clones, about 90% seen once. This specimen belongs to a study of T cell responses to AZD1222 COVID-19 vaccine. Study-level points and caveats: After two AZD1222 doses, spike-specific TCR breadth and depth rose versus day 0. The sample set comprised mostly white British donors with more females, and clonal diversity was possibly underestimated.

The clonotype comes from an adult in good health. Specimen: peripheral blood, collected on day 0 of AZD1222 vaccination.

The CDR3: CASSHPGGARDTGELFF. For the CDR3, the DNA is TGTGCCAGCAGCCATCCAGGGGGCGCTAGGGACACCGGGGAGCTGTTTTTT. This chain uses TRBV4-2 with TRBJ2-2, with 8 bases that match TRBD1. Trimming cost V 3 bases and J 3 bases; bases outside gene matches: 9. The CDR3 sequence is 17 residues long. In germline, CDR1 is LGHNA, CDR2 YNFKEQ.